This entry lists 6 T cell receptor beta chains sequenced from one sample in a study of OX40 agonist ivuxolimab in advanced cancers. The data were produced by immunoSEQ multiplex PCR, yet TCRdb's version contains in-frame clones alone and is incomplete. The sample yields about 10,000 clones, 63% seen once. Sequenced material: CD4+ or CD8+ T cells sorted from blood, taken in a trial of the OX40 agonist ivuxolimab. These receptors were obtained from an adult with an advanced solid tumor such as melanoma, head and neck, liver or kidney cancer.

A few counts support this clone. This chain links TRBV19 with TRBJ2-7; D perhaps matches TRBD1 (5 bases). V was shortened by 5 bases and J by 0 bases, with 8 bases between the two germline ends. This CDR3 is built from 13 residues. CDR1 LNHDA and CDR2 SQIVND come from the germline V gene (reference sequence). The CDR3 nucleotides read TGTGCCAGTAGTCCAGGGATCTCCTACGAGCAGTACTTC. Its translation is CASSPGISYEQYF.

The chain combines TRBV28 with TRBJ2-2; 8 nucleotides line up with TRBD2. Germline CDR1 is MDHEN and CDR2 is SYDVKM. V dropped 6 bases and J dropped 1; count of bases not matched to a gene: 4. There are 15 residues in the CDR3. This CDR3 is CASSFLAGNTGELFF. CDR3 in DNA: TGTGCCAGCAGCTTTCTAGCGGGGAACACCGGGGAGCTGTTTTTT.

The chain has TRBV28 and TRBJ2-7, with D unclear. This CDR3 region has 14 residues. V was trimmed by 5 bases and J by 0 bases, leaving 11 bases between them. The germline V gene encodes CDR1 MDHEN and CDR2 SYDVKM. This chain's CDR3 is CASSTTWDSYEQYF. The CDR3 DNA reads as TGTGCCAGCAGTACGACATGGGACTCCTACGAGCAGTACTTC.

The chain couples TRBV12-5 to TRBJ2-7; no clear D gene. V lost 0 bases and J lost 2, with 11 bases in between. The length of the CDR3 is 15 residues. Germline V gives CDR1 LGHNT, CDR2 FRNRAP. The CDR3 here is CASGLVRRYPYEQYF. In DNA, the CDR3 is TGTGCTAGTGGTTTGGTCCGGCGGTACCCCTACGAGCAGTACTTC.

This chain uses TRBV10-3 with TRBJ1-1, with 9 positions matching TRBD1. The CDR3 runs 14 residues. The germline CDR1 and CDR2 sequences are ENHRY and SYGVKD. Trimming at V came to 2 bases and at J to 2 bases, leaving 0 bases not matched to a gene. The CDR3 DNA sequence: TGTGCCATCAGTGAGACAGGGGGCAACACTGAAGCTTTCTTT. It yields the protein CAISETGGNTEAFF.

This rearrangement joins TRBV4-1 to TRBJ2-2; weak D call: TRBD1 (5 bases). The germline V gene encodes CDR1 MGHRA and CDR2 YSYEKL. This CDR3 spans 13 amino acids. Trimming cost V 0 bases and J 6 bases, with 5 bases left between them. CDR3 in amino acids: CASSQDRAGELFF. DNA of the CDR3: TGCGCCAGCAGCCAAGACAGGGCCGGGGAGCTGTTTTTT.